What follows are 20 T cell receptor beta chains derived from one specimen sequenced in a study of T-cell reconstitution after alpha-beta-depleted transplantation in children. Unique molecular identifiers were incorporated when the TCRbeta library was constructed. TCRdb re-called the PCR reads through MiXCR, storing one row per CDR3 protein. The repertoire holds around 580,000 distinct CDR3 sequences, with around 27% as singletons. This material consisted of PBMCs, taken before TCRalphabeta/CD19-depleted stem cell transplant. The receptors come from a boy under two years old with Wiskott-Aldrich syndrome, due to receive a stem cell transplant.

The chain links TRBV5-6 to TRBJ2-1, with 8 bases matching TRBD2. CDR3 length: 15 amino acids. The germline CDR1 and CDR2 sequences are SGHDT and YYEEEE. The junction had 10 bases not matched to a gene; V was cut back by 1 base and J by 10 bases. Here the CDR3 DNA reads TGTGCCAGCAGCTTGCTGCGGGGGGCCCTCCAAGAGCAGTTCTTC. This sequence encodes CASSLLRGALQEQFF.

A few counts support this clonotype. This rearrangement joins TRBV20-1 to TRBJ2-1, with D possibly being TRBD2 (5 bases). The CDR3 covers 13 residues. V lost 5 bases and J 2 bases, leaving 10 bases between the germline ends. CDR1 and CDR2 (germline): DFQATT, SNEGSKA (reference sequence). The CDR3 region has the DNA TGCAGTGCTGAGGGAGTGACCTACAATGAGCAGTTCTTC. Amino acid sequence: CSAEGVTYNEQFF.

The rearrangement links TRBV5-1 to TRBJ2-2; no firm D call. Trimming took off 0 bases at V and 0 bases at J, with 9 bases between the two ends. Germline V gene data show CDR1 as SGHRS and CDR2 as YFSETQ. The CDR3 spans 16 residues. The CDR3 DNA sequence: TGCGCCAGCAGCTTGGGACGGCAGACGAACACCGGGGAGCTGTTTTTT. Translation gives CASSLGRQTNTGELFF.

This chain joins TRBV5-1 and TRBJ2-1; TRBD2 agrees at 11 bases. The V segment lost 3 bases and the J segment 12 bases; nucleotides outside the gene matches: 8. CDR1 and CDR2 (germline): SGHRS, YFSETQ. The CDR3 totals 14 residues. The CDR3 nucleotides are TGCGCCAGCAGCTCAGGGACTAGCGGTCAAGCGCAGTTCTTC. Translation gives CASSSGTSGQAQFF.

This chain connects TRBV6-1 to TRBJ1-1; a possible D gene is TRBD1 (5 bases). V lost 6 bases and J lost 3, with 14 bases in between. The germline CDR1 and CDR2 sequences are MNHNS and SASEGT. The CDR3 runs to 14 residues. CDR3 coding DNA: TGTGCCAGCAGAGCTTCTTGGGGGGACACTGAAGCTTTCTTT. It specifies CASRASWGDTEAFF.

V usage is TRBV15 and J usage is TRBJ2-2; TRBD1 matches at 8 bases. Trimming cost V 3 bases and J 4 bases; bases outside gene matches: 1. The length of the CDR3 is 14 residues. The germline V gene encodes CDR1 LNHNV and CDR2 YYDKDF (reference sequence). CDR3 protein: CATSRDRVTGELFF. Written as DNA, the CDR3 is TGTGCCACCAGCAGGGACAGGGTCACCGGGGAGCTGTTTTTT.

V and J are TRBV6-1 and TRBJ2-6, with 11 nucleotides matching TRBD2. The CDR3 extends over 17 amino acids. J was trimmed by 0 bases and V by 5 bases; bases with no gene match: 3. In germline, CDR1 is MNHNS, CDR2 SASEGT. In nucleotides, the CDR3 is TGTGCCAGCAGTCCCGGGACTAGCGGCTCTGGGGCCAACGTCCTGACTTTC. It yields the protein CASSPGTSGSGANVLTF.

J is TRBJ2-3 and V is TRBV20-1, with 12 bases fitting TRBD2. V lost 2 bases to trimming and J lost 2 bases; unmatched junction nucleotides: 5. The CDR3 loop spans 16 amino acids. Germline-derived CDR1 and CDR2 are DFQATT and SNEGSKA (reference sequence). The CDR3 DNA reads as TGCAGTGCTAGACCCACTAGCGGGAGGATCACAGATACGCAGTATTTT. This codes for CSARPTSGRITDTQYF.

This clonotype was seen a handful of times. V and J are TRBV14 and TRBJ1-1; D not certain. Germline V gene data show CDR1 as SGHDN and CDR2 as FVKESK. Trimming took off 0 bases at V and 1 base at J, with 6 bases between the two ends. This CDR3 has 14 residues. CDR3 sequence (DNA): TGTGCCAGCAGCCAAGATCCACCGAACACTGAAGCTTTCTTT. This codes for CASSQDPPNTEAFF.

This clonotype was recorded a few times. This chain connects TRBV12-3 or TRBV12-4 to TRBJ2-2; 8 bases agree with TRBD2. V was pared by 5 bases and J by 2 bases, with 7 bases of the junction left unmatched. This CDR3 has 16 amino acids. This CDR3 is CASSILAEFNTGELFF. CDR3 nucleotides: TGTGCCAGCAGTATACTAGCGGAATTTAACACCGGGGAGCTGTTTTTT.

This chain joins TRBV20-1 and TRBJ1-5; no clear D gene. Germline CDR1 DFQATT, CDR2 SNEGSKA (reference sequence). The CDR3 is 12 amino acids. V lost 3 bases and J lost 2, with 5 bases in between. The CDR3 loop is CSARPGNQPQHF. The CDR3 DNA reads TGCAGTGCTAGGCCAGGCAATCAGCCCCAGCATTTT.

V usage is TRBV11-2 and J usage is TRBJ2-1; D is unresolved. Germline values: CDR1 SGHAT, CDR2 FQNNGV. Trimming pared 5 bases from V and 8 bases from J, leaving 13 bases between. CDR3 length: 13 amino acids. The CDR3 nucleotides read TGTGCCAGCAGCCCTCCCTCCGGTTATGAGCAGTTCTTC. Residues: CASSPPSGYEQFF.

This chain uses TRBV12-3 or TRBV12-4 with TRBJ2-5; tentatively, D is TRBD1 (6 bases). The ends were cut back, 6 bases at V and 2 bases at J, with 10 bases in the middle. This CDR3 is 13 amino acids long. The CDR3 sequence: CASRPDRQETQYF. For the CDR3, the DNA is TGTGCCAGCAGACCGGACAGACAAGAGACCCAGTACTTC.

V is TRBV5-1 and J is TRBJ2-3; the D gene is possibly TRBD2 (6 bases). Trimming took off 4 bases at V and 3 bases at J, with 15 bases between the two ends. CDR1 is SGHRS, CDR2 YFSETQ, per germline. CDR3 length: 15 amino acids. The CDR3 DNA follows: TGCGCCAGCAGCCCGGGGCGGGGAGGAACAGATACGCAGTATTTT. Encoded protein: CASSPGRGGTDTQYF.

The J gene is TRBJ2-1, the V gene TRBV28, with no clear D. CDR1 is MDHEN and CDR2 is SYDVKM in the germline V gene. CDR3 size: 16 residues. The V end lost 3 bases, the J end lost 0 bases, and 12 bases lay between the germline ends. The CDR3 reads CASSFPGWDSYNEQFF. In DNA, the CDR3 is TGTGCCAGCAGTTTCCCCGGGTGGGACTCCTACAATGAGCAGTTCTTC.

This clonotype was observed a handful of times. This chain uses TRBV20-1 with TRBJ2-1, with a possible D match to TRBD2 (5 bases). This CDR3 contains 15 residues. Germline CDR1 and CDR2: DFQATT and SNEGSKA (reference sequence). Trimming removed 0 bases from V and 4 bases from J, with 13 bases in between. The CDR3 bases are TGCAGTGCTAGAGAATGGGAACGGGGATACAATGAGCAGTTCTTC. Translated, it gives CSAREWERGYNEQFF.

The chain has TRBV20-1 and TRBJ2-1; D is perhaps TRBD1 or TRBD2 (6 bases each). CDR1 DFQATT and CDR2 SNEGSKA come from the germline V gene (reference sequence). V shed 6 bases and J shed 0 bases, with 15 bases lying between them. The CDR3 is 15 amino acids. CDR3 amino acids: CSALGGVSSYNEQFF. CDR3 in DNA: TGCAGTGCCCTCGGGGGCGTAAGCTCCTACAATGAGCAGTTCTTC.

This clonotype was seen a handful of times. The chain links TRBV5-1 to TRBJ2-3; no reliable D call. V was pared by 7 bases and J by 0 bases, with 6 bases between. The CDR3 is 12 amino acids. Germline V CDR1 and CDR2: SGHRS, YFSETQ. The CDR3 bases are TGCGCCAGCCAGGCCAGCACAGATACGCAGTATTTT. Translation gives CASQASTDTQYF.

The rearrangement joins TRBV7-9 to TRBJ2-7, with TRBD1 matching over 9 bases. Germline values: CDR1 SEHNR, CDR2 FQNEAQ (reference sequence). The CDR3 sequence is 16 residues long. Unmatched junction bases numbered 8, after V lost 0 bases and J lost 5 bases. This CDR3 reads CASSLASGQGGHEQYF. CDR3 sequence (DNA): TGTGCCAGCAGCTTAGCTTCGGGACAGGGAGGCCACGAGCAGTACTTC.

The V and J genes are TRBV14 and TRBJ2-7, with D possibly being TRBD2 (5 bases). With 3 bases removed from V and 2 bases from J, the gap between germline ends came to 14 bases. Germline lookup yields CDR1 SGHDN and CDR2 FVKESK. The CDR3 is made up of 15 amino acids. The CDR3 loop reads CASSHSKLGAYEQYF. DNA for the CDR3: TGTGCCAGCAGCCATTCCAAGTTGGGAGCCTACGAGCAGTACTTC.